Below are 30 T cell receptor beta chains sequenced from a single sample in a study of blood T cells in healthy people across ages. Sample-barcoded 5' priming and a J-beta primer mix drove a second PCR of about 6 to 12 cycles. MiXCR was run by TCRdb on the 5' RACE reads, yielding one entry per CDR3 protein. The sample carries under 1 million distinct CDR3 sequences, approximately 48% recorded once. The sequenced sample consisted of blood. The receptors originated from a man in his sixties in good health.

This sequence joins TRBV7-9 and TRBJ1-1; no definite D call. Germline V gene data show CDR1 as SEHNR and CDR2 as FQNEAQ (reference sequence). The V end lost 5 bases, the J end lost 6 bases, and 10 bases lay between the germline ends. The CDR3 runs 12 residues. In nucleotides, the CDR3 is TGTGCCAGCAGCCCTCAAGGACCTGAAGCTTTCTTT. It specifies CASSPQGPEAFF.

This clonotype has only one observation. The genes are TRBV27 and TRBJ1-6, with 10 positions matching TRBD1. The junction had 13 bases not matched to a gene; V was cut back by 5 bases and J by 9 bases. The CDR3 is made up of 17 amino acids. The germline V gene has CDR1 MNHEY and CDR2 SMNVEV (reference sequence). This chain's CDR3 is CASSRRRDRGWGSPLHF. The CDR3 DNA reads TGTGCCAGCAGTCGACGCAGGGACAGGGGTTGGGGTTCACCCCTCCACTTT.

This clonotype was picked up a small number of times. The chain carries TRBV6-2 or TRBV6-3 and TRBJ2-5, with D uncertain. Germline loops: CDR1 MNHEY, CDR2 SVGEGT. The CDR3 runs to 14 residues. V lost 2 bases to trimming and J lost 2 bases, with 9 bases between them. CDR3: CASSYEAGQETQYF. The CDR3 region has the DNA TGTGCCAGCAGTTACGAGGCAGGACAAGAGACCCAGTACTTC.

V and J are TRBV2 and TRBJ2-1; a weak D match, TRBD1 (5 bases). This CDR3 region has 15 residues. V lost 1 base and J 3 bases, leaving 10 bases between the germline ends. The germline CDR1 and CDR2 sequences are SNHLY and FYNNEI. CDR3: CASSEEGLNYNEQFF. The CDR3 DNA is TGTGCCAGCAGTGAAGAGGGGCTAAACTACAATGAGCAGTTCTTC.

CDR3 nucleotide sequence: TGTGCCAGCAGGGAGACTAGCGGGGCTTCCTACGAGCAGTACTTC. It codes for CASRETSGASYEQYF. V and J are TRBV27 and TRBJ2-7, with 11 bases matching TRBD2. Unmatched junction bases numbered 5, after V lost 6 bases and J lost 1 base. Germline lookup yields CDR1 MNHEY and CDR2 SMNVEV (reference sequence). There are 15 residues in the CDR3.

This clonotype was seen a handful of times. DNA of the CDR3: TGCAGTGTCCTAATGGGGCCGCAAAATGGCTACACCTTC. It translates to CSVLMGPQNGYTF. J is TRBJ1-2 and V is TRBV20-1; D may be TRBD1 (5 bases). The CDR3 totals 13 residues. Germline lookup yields CDR1 DFQATT and CDR2 SNEGSKA (reference sequence). V lost 7 bases and J 6 bases, leaving 18 bases between the germline ends.

The V and J genes are TRBV7-3 and TRBJ2-2; D ambiguous. The V gene lost 2 bases and the J gene lost 3 bases, with 13 bases spanning the gap. There are 16 residues in the CDR3. The germline V gene has CDR1 SGHTA and CDR2 FQGTGA. The CDR3 DNA reads as TGTGCCAGCAGCTTAGGTCATGGAAGAGACACCGGGGAGCTGTTTTTT. Its protein is CASSLGHGRDTGELFF.

CDR3 loop: CASSQVGQGLAYEQYF. In nucleotides, the CDR3 is TGCGCCAGCAGCCAAGTGGGACAGGGCCTCGCCTACGAGCAGTACTTC. The chain couples TRBV4-1 to TRBJ2-7; 9 bases are a match to TRBD1. After removal of 1 base from V and 2 bases from J, the junction contained 6 bases not matched to a gene. Looked up from germline, CDR1 is MGHRA and CDR2 is YSYEKL. This CDR3 has 16 residues.

This chain uses TRBV24-1 with TRBJ1-2; D is unresolved. The V end lost 1 base, the J end lost 5 bases, and 4 bases lay between the germline ends. Germline CDR1 and CDR2: KGHDR and SFDVKD. The CDR3 contains 12 residues. CDR3 sequence reads: CATSDFEYGYTF. Written as DNA, the CDR3 is TGTGCCACCAGTGATTTCGAGTATGGCTACACCTTC.

The chain uses TRBV20-1 and TRBJ1-5, with D possibly matching TRBD1 (6 bases). Germline CDR1 and CDR2: DFQATT and SNEGSKA (reference sequence). V was shortened by 1 base and J by 3 bases, with 16 bases between the two germline ends. The CDR3 has 16 amino acids. The CDR3 DNA reads TGCAGTGCTAGAGGACAGGAGGATTTTCCCAATCAGCCCCAGCATTTT. The encoded protein is CSARGQEDFPNQPQHF.

Ten or more counts support this clonotype. The chain combines TRBV28 with TRBJ2-7; TRBD2 matches 8 bases. The CDR3 runs to 15 residues. Trimming removed 6 bases from V and 0 bases from J; junction bases left unmatched: 7. Germline V CDR1 and CDR2: MDHEN, SYDVKM. In nucleotides, the CDR3 is TGTGCCAGCAGCCTGGGCGGGGGGATCTCCTACGAGCAGTACTTC. This codes for CASSLGGGISYEQYF. The entire variable domain, with the rest obtained from reference TRBV28 and TRBJ2-7, is as follows: DVKVTQSSRYLVKRTGEKVFLECVQDMDHENMFWYRQDPGLGLRLIYFSYDVKMKEKGDIPEGYSVSREKKERFSLILESASTNQTSMYLCASSLGGGISYEQYFGPGTRLTVT.

This clonotype was detected only a few times. J is TRBJ2-5 and V is TRBV20-1; 8 bases fit TRBD2. J lost 5 bases, V lost 0 bases, and 11 bases had no gene match. CDR3 length: 16 residues. Per the germline V gene, CDR1 is DFQATT and CDR2 is SNEGSKA (reference sequence). The DNA of the CDR3 is TGCAGTGCTAGAGACCAAAGCGGGGGAAAGTTGGAGACCCAGTACTTC. This sequence encodes CSARDQSGGKLETQYF.

The rearrangement joins TRBV4-3 to TRBJ2-1; 7 bases are shared with TRBD2. The J call could be wrong; TRBJ2-7 is a better fit for the DNA end. The CDR3 is made up of 17 amino acids. Germline V gene sequence: CDR1 LGHNA, CDR2 YSLEER. CDR3 region: CASSQGYRDYLYNEQYF. The CDR3, as DNA: TGCGCCAGCAGCCAAGGTTATCGGGACTACCTCTACAATGAGCAGTACTTC.

V usage is TRBV7-2 and J usage is TRBJ2-7; 11 nucleotides agree with TRBD2. TRBJ2-5 matches the DNA end more closely, so the J call is doubtful. Germline CDR1 is SGHTA and CDR2 is FQGNSA. This CDR3 has 17 residues. CDR3 sequence reads: CASSLGLAGSSGETQYF. CDR3 coding DNA: TGTGCCAGCAGCTTAGGACTAGCGGGATCGTCGGGAGAGACCCAGTACTTC.

This clonotype was recorded only once. This rearrangement joins TRBV28 to TRBJ1-5; a weak D match, TRBD1 (6 bases). Trimming pared 2 bases from V and 8 bases from J, leaving 13 bases between. This CDR3 spans 14 amino acids. CDR1 is MDHEN and CDR2 is SYDVKM in the germline V gene. The CDR3 sequence: CASSLDSGEKPQHF. In DNA form, the CDR3 reads TGTGCCAGCAGTTTAGATTCAGGGGAAAAGCCCCAGCATTTT.

The V call is TRBV14, the J call TRBJ1-1; no firm D call. CDR1 and CDR2 from the germline V gene are SGHDN and FVKESK. This CDR3 is 14 amino acids long. Trimming took 3 bases from V and 0 from J, leaving 8 bases between them. DNA for the CDR3: TGTGCCAGCAGCCACCTAACATTGAACACTGAAGCTTTCTTT. Translated: CASSHLTLNTEAFF. Based on the CDR3 plus reference TRBV14 and TRBJ1-1, the full variable domain is EAGVTQFPSHSVIEKGQTVTLRCDPISGHDNLYWYRRVMGKEIKFLLHFVKESKQDESGMPNNRFLAERTGGTYSTLKVQPAELEDSGVYFCASSHLTLNTEAFFGQGTRLTVV.

This sequence joins TRBV7-2 and TRBJ1-6, with TRBD1 matching 7 bases. Germline CDR1 SGHTA, CDR2 FQGNSA. The CDR3 contains 16 residues. Trimming cost V 5 bases and J 7 bases; bases outside gene matches: 11. CDR3 in amino acids: CASSLSSGQRNSPLHF. For the CDR3, the DNA is TGTGCCAGCAGCCTTAGCTCGGGACAGAGAAATTCACCCCTCCACTTT.

This chain connects TRBV12-3 or TRBV12-4 to TRBJ1-5; no reliable D call. V shed 2 bases and J shed 3 bases, with 8 bases lying between them. This CDR3 contains 14 residues. For the CDR3, the DNA is TGTGCCAGCAGTTTATTGGGTGACAATCAGCCCCAGCATTTT. Residues: CASSLLGDNQPQHF.

The chain joins TRBV11-3 to TRBJ2-5; perhaps D is TRBD1 or TRBD2 (5 bases each). CDR3 length: 15 residues. The germline V gene encodes CDR1 SGHNT and CDR2 YENEEA. Between the trimmed V and J ends, which lost 5 bases and 3 bases, there was a span of 16 bases. The CDR3 region has the DNA TGTGCCAGCAGCCAAGAGGGGCAGTTAAAAGAGACCCAGTACTTC. Its protein product is CASSQEGQLKETQYF.

This clonotype has only a few counts. This chain joins TRBV7-2 and TRBJ1-6; D gene unclear. V shed 5 bases and J shed 5 bases, with 13 bases lying between them. CDR3 length: 15 residues. The germline CDR1 and CDR2 sequences are SGHTA and FQGNSA. The chain's CDR3 is CASSKDQRNNSPLHF. The CDR3 DNA is TGTGCCAGCAGCAAGGATCAGAGGAATAATTCACCCCTCCACTTT.

The chain joins TRBV15 to TRBJ2-1, with TRBD1 matching over 8 bases. V gave up 4 bases and J gave up 7 bases; unmatched junction bases: 6. Germline V gene data show CDR1 as LNHNV and CDR2 as YYDKDF (reference sequence). This CDR3 region has 14 residues. The CDR3 DNA follows: TGTGCCACCAGCACAGGGGGCGGAAGGAATGAGCAGTTCTTC. This gives the protein CATSTGGGRNEQFF.

The table lists this clonotype with a few counts. This chain links TRBV5-1 with TRBJ2-7, with a weak D call TRBD2 (6 bases). Trimming removed 0 bases from V and 4 bases from J, with 14 bases in between. The CDR3 spans 15 residues. Germline-derived CDR1 and CDR2 are SGHRS and YFSETQ. Here the CDR3 reads CASSLDTTAGYEQYF. The CDR3 DNA reads as TGCGCCAGCAGCTTGGACACGACGGCGGGGTACGAGCAGTACTTC.

This clonotype turned up a few times. The rearrangement links TRBV20-1 to TRBJ1-2; D not certain. CDR1 is DFQATT and CDR2 is SNEGSKA in the germline V gene (reference sequence). The V end lost 3 bases, the J end lost 1 base, and 3 bases lay between the germline ends. The CDR3 extends over 11 amino acids. For the CDR3, the DNA is TGCAGTGCTAGTAGTAACTATGGCTACACCTTC. This translates into CSASSNYGYTF.

This clonotype has just one count. The genes are TRBV5-1 and TRBJ2-1; 14 nucleotides line up with TRBD2. Per the germline V gene, CDR1 is SGHRS and CDR2 is YFSETQ. There are 16 residues in the CDR3. The V gene end was trimmed by 1 base and the J gene end by 7 bases; junction bases not matched to a gene: 4. The CDR3 loop is CASSLLTSGGANEQFF. The CDR3 nucleotides read TGCGCCAGCAGCTTGTTGACTAGCGGGGGGGCAAATGAGCAGTTCTTC.

In this sample, this clonotype turned up many times. The chain carries TRBV20-1 and TRBJ2-5, with 13 nucleotides matching TRBD2. This CDR3 is built from 17 residues. V was pared by 5 bases and J by 1 base, with 10 bases of the junction left unmatched. In germline, CDR1 is DFQATT, CDR2 SNEGSKA (reference sequence). The CDR3 spells CSAVKRGLAGSQETQYF. The CDR3 DNA follows: TGCAGTGCTGTAAAAAGGGGACTAGCGGGGAGCCAAGAGACCCAGTACTTC.

This clonotype was found a few times. The J gene is TRBJ2-7, the V gene TRBV20-1; TRBD1 agrees at 8 bases. CDR1 and CDR2 (germline): DFQATT, SNEGSKA (reference sequence). V trimming: 1 base; J trimming: 2 bases; junction bases outside the gene matches: 1. The CDR3 consists of 13 residues. CDR3 bases: TGCAGTGCTAGAGGCAGGGGGCCCTACGAGCAGTACTTC. As protein: CSARGRGPYEQYF.

The V gene is TRBV29-1, the J gene TRBJ2-3, with D possibly being TRBD1 (6 bases). CDR3 size: 13 residues. Trimming took 5 bases from V and 4 from J, leaving 13 bases between them. Germline V gene lookup returns CDR1 SQVTM and CDR2 ANQGSEA. The CDR3 DNA is TGCAGCGTTACCCGGACAGAGTCAGATACGCAGTATTTT. Its translation is CSVTRTESDTQYF.

This chain connects TRBV5-1 to TRBJ1-1, with no clear D. Germline V CDR1 and CDR2: SGHRS, YFSETQ. V was trimmed by 4 bases and J by 0 bases, leaving 7 bases between them. This CDR3 has 13 residues. The DNA for the CDR3 is TGCGCCAGCAGCATGGGAGTGAACACTGAAGCTTTCTTT. It codes for CASSMGVNTEAFF.

This clonotype was counted a single time. V is TRBV2 and J is TRBJ1-2, with TRBD1 matching 10 bases. CDR1 is SNHLY and CDR2 is FYNNEI in the germline V gene. The CDR3 runs to 15 residues. V was pared by 9 bases and J by 5 bases, with 12 bases of the junction left unmatched. The CDR3 DNA sequence: TGTGCCAGTCCAAAGGGGACAGGGGATGGATATGGCTACACCTTC. This codes for CASPKGTGDGYGYTF.

The J gene is TRBJ2-5, the V gene TRBV5-1, with D perhaps TRBD2 (7 bases). Germline V gives CDR1 SGHRS, CDR2 YFSETQ. CDR3 length equals 16 residues. V shed 0 bases and J shed 7 bases, with 19 bases lying between them. CDR3 amino acids: CASSLDQAGAAGTQYF. The CDR3 DNA reads TGCGCCAGCAGCTTGGACCAGGCGGGGGCCGCTGGGACCCAGTACTTC.